The 6 T cell receptor beta chains presented below share a single source sample, sequenced in a study of T-cell reconstitution after alpha-beta-depleted transplantation in children. Molecular barcoding with unique molecular identifiers was used for the TCRbeta library. Each CDR3 protein is one row after TCRdb ran MiXCR on the PCR reads. The sample records 210,000 or so distinct CDR3 sequences, 8.5% to 10% being singletons. Material: PBMCs from the stem cell graft donor, obtained from the stem cell graft. The source of these receptors is a human donor who donated a stem cell graft to a child with acute lymphoblastic leukemia.

The chain joins TRBV6-2 or TRBV6-3 to TRBJ1-1; TRBD1 is a possible D gene (6 bases). Per germline, CDR1 MNHEY and CDR2 SVGEGT. This CDR3 comprises 14 residues. The V end was cut by 6 bases, the J end by 0 bases, with 11 bases between. CDR3 residues: CASREDRVNTEAFF. The CDR3 DNA sequence: TGTGCCAGCAGGGAGGACAGAGTGAACACTGAAGCTTTCTTT.

The chain employs TRBV5-1 and TRBJ2-3, with D perhaps TRBD1 (6 bases). In germline, CDR1 is SGHRS, CDR2 YFSETQ. V lost 4 bases and J 0 bases, leaving 15 bases between the germline ends. CDR3 length: 16 amino acids. The CDR3 spells CASSGTGLSSTDTQYF. CDR3 bases: TGCGCCAGCAGCGGTACAGGGCTGTCTAGCACAGATACGCAGTATTTT.

On this clonotype: The junction departs from the called germline gene at one end, perhaps through a read error. The chain uses TRBV12-3 or TRBV12-4 and TRBJ2-5; 8 nucleotides align to TRBD2. The CDR3 consists of 15 residues. CDR3 DNA: TGTGCCAGCAGTGCCCACAGCGGGGGCAAAGAGTCCCAGTACTTC. Its translation: CASSAHSGGKESQYF.

J is TRBJ1-2 and V is TRBV6-2 or TRBV6-3; D possibly corresponds to TRBD1 (5 bases). Germline values: CDR1 MNHEY, CDR2 SVGEGT. The V gene lost 7 bases and the J gene lost 6 bases, with 9 bases spanning the gap. This CDR3 is 11 amino acids long. This CDR3 reads CASTDSNGYTF. In nucleotides, the CDR3 is TGTGCCAGCACTGACAGCAATGGCTACACCTTC.

The gene calls are TRBV11-2 and TRBJ2-7; 11 bases agree with TRBD2. V lost 4 bases and J lost 0; bases outside the gene matches: 11. This CDR3 spans 18 amino acids. CDR1 is SGHAT, CDR2 FQNNGV, per germline. The CDR3 DNA is TGTGCCAGCAGCTGGTCCCTTAGCGGGGGGGTTTTCTCCTACGAGCAGTACTTC. Amino acid sequence: CASSWSLSGGVFSYEQYF.

The chain has TRBV7-2 and TRBJ2-7; 13 nucleotides agree with TRBD2. The CDR3 consists of 16 residues. After removal of 3 bases from V and 4 bases from J, the junction contained 6 bases not matched to a gene. The germline CDR1 and CDR2 sequences are SGHTA and FQGNSA. Written as DNA, the CDR3 is TGTGCCAGCAGCTTTCAGGGGACTAGCGGGGAGTACGAGCAGTACTTC. Protein: CASSFQGTSGEYEQYF.